The 2 T cell receptor beta chains reported below all come from one sample, sequenced in a study of low-dose radiotherapy and immunotherapy resistance in tumors. Sample time point: before trial treatment. Covering alpha and beta chains, TRAV- and TRBV-specific primers were used for the first-strand cDNA. TCR amplification involved 15 to 25 PCR cycles with a constant-region primer and V-primer adapter. One entry per CDR3 protein results from TCRdb running MiXCR on the reads. Among tens of thousands of distinct CDR3 sequences listed, about 25% were seen once. The input for sequencing was PBMCs, taken before treatment. The source is a male donor with prostate cancer.

This clonotype occurred many times. The chain uses TRBV7-9 and TRBJ2-7; D unclear. Germline V gives CDR1 SEHNR, CDR2 FQNEAQ (reference sequence). Trimming stripped 1 base from V and 4 bases from J, with 8 bases between. The CDR3 totals 13 residues. DNA of the CDR3: TGTGCCAGCAGCTTAGATGGGATATACGAGCAGTACTTC. It is translated as CASSLDGIYEQYF.

This clonotype was counted many times. The chain employs TRBV20-1 and TRBJ2-7, with 9 positions matching TRBD2. The CDR3 has 15 amino acids. V trimming: 3 bases; J trimming: 5 bases; junction bases outside the gene matches: 11. The germline gives CDR1 DFQATT, CDR2 SNEGSKA (reference sequence). The CDR3: CSASILAGGPDEQYF. The CDR3 DNA follows: TGCAGTGCTAGTATTCTTGCGGGGGGGCCTGACGAGCAGTACTTC.